A selection of T cell receptor beta chains follows, all from one sample in a study of shared clonotypes between healthy human individuals. Produced via immunoSEQ multiplex PCR; TCRdb's table is partial and in-frame only. The sample carries about 2.5 million clones, about 90% recorded once. The sequenced material came from naive CD4+ T cells from PBMCs. Source of these receptors: a man between 18 and 35 years old in good health. Some clones in this sample may be carry-over from other donors' samples. CDR3s leave out the opening cysteine and the closing phenylalanine or tryptophan. A row's size may be missing; if present it is once, few, many or a size class.

CDR3aa: ASSPGPNYEQY
j_gene: TRBJ2-7
abundance: once
v_gene: TRBV28
len: 11

CDR3aa: ASSPRVAESTNTEAF
j_gene: TRBJ1-1
abundance: .
v_gene: TRBV7-8
len: 15

CDR3aa: ASSLVGGGTNTEAF
j_gene: TRBJ1-1
abundance: .
v_gene: TRBV5-1
len: 14

CDR3aa: ASSPQGYSYNEQF
j_gene: TRBJ2-1
abundance: .
v_gene: TRBV18
len: 13

CDR3aa: ASSPGGGTESPEQY
j_gene: TRBJ2-7
abundance: .
v_gene: TRBV7-2
len: 14

CDR3aa: ASSVETGQYEQY
j_gene: TRBJ2-7
abundance: .
v_gene: TRBV2
len: 12

CDR3aa: ASSPVDRARSGNTIY
j_gene: TRBJ1-3
abundance: .
v_gene: TRBV7-2
len: 15

CDR3aa: ASSPSAGNNQPQH
j_gene: TRBJ1-5
abundance: .
v_gene: TRBV18
len: 13

CDR3aa: ASSLALNTGELF
j_gene: TRBJ2-2
abundance: .
v_gene: TRBV7-8
len: 12

CDR3aa: ASSDDRANYGYT
j_gene: TRBJ1-2
abundance: .
v_gene: TRBV5-4
len: 12

CDR3aa: ASSLPGKGWTEAF
j_gene: TRBJ1-1
abundance: .
v_gene: TRBV27
len: 13

CDR3aa: ASSGTHRLGPYEQY
j_gene: TRBJ2-7
abundance: .
v_gene: TRBV6-1
len: 14

CDR3aa: ASSPPDRLYEQY
j_gene: TRBJ2-7
abundance: .
v_gene: TRBV28
len: 12

CDR3aa: ATSSLGEQPQH
j_gene: TRBJ1-5
abundance: .
v_gene: TRBV15
len: 11

CDR3aa: SVRREEYGYT
j_gene: TRBJ1-2
abundance: .
v_gene: TRBV29-1
len: 10

CDR3aa: ASSPLVQSGNTIY
j_gene: TRBJ1-3
abundance: .
v_gene: TRBV6-5
len: 13